This entry is about one T cell receptor beta chain. TCRdb's copy holds only in-frame clones and misses some; the assay was immunoSEQ multiplex PCR. The sample yields around 25,000 clones, about 85% seen once. The data derive from a study of OX40 agonist ivuxolimab in advanced cancers. Between the trimmed V and J ends, which lost 1 base and 2 bases, there was a span of 11 bases. The CDR3 runs to 15 residues. CDR1 and CDR2 (germline): SGHVS, FQNEAQ. The sequences come from CD4+ or CD8+ T cells sorted from blood, collected in a trial of the OX40 agonist ivuxolimab. The receptor's source is an adult with an advanced solid tumor such as melanoma, head and neck, liver or kidney cancer. The V and J genes are TRBV7-8 and TRBJ2-5; no clear D. The CDR3 is CASSLGDSRQETQYF. The DNA for the CDR3 is TGTGCCAGCAGCTTAGGGGATTCAAGGCAAGAGACCCAGTACTTC.